This T cell receptor beta chain was captured in a study of shared clonotypes between healthy human individuals. This clone was detected a few times. CDR3 size: 14 residues. The germline V gene has CDR1 SGDLS and CDR2 YYNGEE. V was trimmed by 1 base and J by 6 bases, leaving 8 bases between them. Libraries were prepared by immunoSEQ multiplex PCR; TCRdb keeps only in-frame clonotypes and omits some of them. The data show 2 million to 2.5 million clones, around 95% seen once. J is TRBJ1-6 and V is TRBV9; no clear D gene. Sequenced sample: naive CD4+ T cells sorted from blood. Subset given: CD45RA+ positively selected. The TCR was taken from a man between 18 and 29 years old in good health. The CDR3 DNA sequence: TGTGCCAGCAGCGTAAACAGCGCTAATTCACCCCTCCACTTT. It encodes CASSVNSANSPLHF.